This T cell receptor (beta chain) emerged from a study of blood T cell repertoires in COVID-19. Study overall: Both acute and convalescent COVID-19 samples were obtained from the United States, Italy and Spain. T cells, B-cell-depleted T cells, or PBMCs provided the cDNA or gDNA that served as material.

Study processing details: Reference gene primer amplification gave nucleated cell count estimates. Assay used: immunoSEQ multiplex PCR; TCRdb lists only in-frame clones, some missing. The V and J calls and clone size were taken over from that table, and D and trimming were inferred from the DNA. The sample yields fewer than 300,000 clones, roughly 84% seen once. Unmatched junction bases numbered 8, after V lost 4 bases and J lost 3 bases. The CDR3 totals 16 residues. Germline CDR1 MNHEY, CDR2 SVGAGI. The chain carries TRBV6-5 and TRBJ2-7, with TRBD2 identical over 11 bases. This clonotype was obtained from a human donor in a cohort sampled during active COVID-19. Material: peripheral blood. This chain's CDR3 is CASSSPGTSGGYEQYF. CDR3 bases: TGTGCCAGCAGTTCACCCGGGACTAGCGGAGGCTACGAGCAGTACTTC.